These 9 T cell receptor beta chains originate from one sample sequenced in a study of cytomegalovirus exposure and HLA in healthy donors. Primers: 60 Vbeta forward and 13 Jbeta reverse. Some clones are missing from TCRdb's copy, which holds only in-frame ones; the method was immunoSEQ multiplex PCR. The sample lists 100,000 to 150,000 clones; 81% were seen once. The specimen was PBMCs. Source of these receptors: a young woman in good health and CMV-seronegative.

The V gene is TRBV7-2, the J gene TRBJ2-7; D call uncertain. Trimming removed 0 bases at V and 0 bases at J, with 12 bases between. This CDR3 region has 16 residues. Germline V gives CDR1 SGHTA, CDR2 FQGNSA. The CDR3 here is CASSLAHYPSSYEQYF. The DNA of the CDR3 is TGTGCCAGCAGCTTAGCGCACTACCCGAGCTCCTACGAGCAGTACTTC.

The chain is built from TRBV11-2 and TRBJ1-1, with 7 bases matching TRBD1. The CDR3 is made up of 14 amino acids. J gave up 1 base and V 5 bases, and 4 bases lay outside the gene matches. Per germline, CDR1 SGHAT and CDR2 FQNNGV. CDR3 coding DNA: TGTGCCAGCAGCCTAGGGACAGCGAACACTGAAGCTTTCTTT. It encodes CASSLGTANTEAFF.

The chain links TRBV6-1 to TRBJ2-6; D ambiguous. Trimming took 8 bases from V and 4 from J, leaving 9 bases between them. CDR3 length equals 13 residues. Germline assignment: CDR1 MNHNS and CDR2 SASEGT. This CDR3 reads CASQAAGANVLTF. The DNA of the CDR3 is TGTGCCAGCCAGGCCGCCGGGGCCAACGTCCTGACTTTC.

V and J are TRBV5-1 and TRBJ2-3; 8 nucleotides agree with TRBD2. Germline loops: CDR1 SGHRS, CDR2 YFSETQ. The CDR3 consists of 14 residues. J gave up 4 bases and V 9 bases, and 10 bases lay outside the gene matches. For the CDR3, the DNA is TGCGCCAACAGGGTCGGGGGGGCGTCAGATACGCAGTATTTT. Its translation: CANRVGGASDTQYF.

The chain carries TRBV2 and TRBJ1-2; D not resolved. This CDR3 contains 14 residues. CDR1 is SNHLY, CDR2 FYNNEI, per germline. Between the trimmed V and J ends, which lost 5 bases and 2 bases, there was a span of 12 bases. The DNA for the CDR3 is TGTGCCAGCAGTCTACGTCGGGGAAACTATGGCTACACCTTC. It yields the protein CASSLRRGNYGYTF.

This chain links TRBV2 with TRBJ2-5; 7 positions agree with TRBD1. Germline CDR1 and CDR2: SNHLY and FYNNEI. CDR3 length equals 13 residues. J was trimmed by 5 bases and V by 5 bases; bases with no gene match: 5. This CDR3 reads CASSRQGLETQYF. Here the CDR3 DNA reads TGTGCCAGCAGTCGACAGGGTTTGGAGACCCAGTACTTC.

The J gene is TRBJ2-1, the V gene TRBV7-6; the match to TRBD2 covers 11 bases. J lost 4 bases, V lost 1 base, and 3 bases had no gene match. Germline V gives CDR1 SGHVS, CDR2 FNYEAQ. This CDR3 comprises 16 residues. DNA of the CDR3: TGTGCCAGCAGCTTAGGACTAGCGGGGAGATACAATGAGCAGTTCTTC. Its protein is CASSLGLAGRYNEQFF. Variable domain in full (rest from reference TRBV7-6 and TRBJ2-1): GAGVSQSPRYKVTKRGQDVALRCDPISGHVSLYWYRQALGQGPEFLTYFNYEAQQDKSGLPNDRFSAERPEGSISTLTIQRTEQRDSAMYRCASSLGLAGRYNEQFFGPGTRLTVL.

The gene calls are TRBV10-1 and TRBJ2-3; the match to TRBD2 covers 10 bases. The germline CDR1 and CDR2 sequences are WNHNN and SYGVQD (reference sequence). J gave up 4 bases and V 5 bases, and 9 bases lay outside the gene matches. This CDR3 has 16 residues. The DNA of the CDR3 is TGCGCCAGCAGTTCCCGCCGAGCGGGGGGGGCAGATACGCAGTATTTT. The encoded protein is CASSSRRAGGADTQYF.

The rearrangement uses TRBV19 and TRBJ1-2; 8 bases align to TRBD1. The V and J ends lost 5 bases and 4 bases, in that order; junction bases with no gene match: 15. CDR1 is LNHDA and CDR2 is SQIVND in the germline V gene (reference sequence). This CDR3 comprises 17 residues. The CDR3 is CASSQSYMDRVGYGYTF. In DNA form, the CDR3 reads TGTGCCAGTAGTCAAAGTTACATGGACAGGGTGGGCTATGGCTACACCTTC.